One and the same sample provided the 29 T cell receptor beta chains below, sequenced in a study of beta chain features in type 1 diabetes. The authors reverse transcribed all of the isolated RNA, so sequencing captured expressed TCRB transcripts. Sequenced by immunoSEQ multiplex PCR; TCRdb stores in-frame clones only, minus some. The sample has about 240,000 clones; 25% to 30% are singletons. The sample comprised central memory CD4+ T cells from blood. These receptor sequences come from a man aged 30-40 years in good health.

This clone appeared a few times. The rearrangement links TRBV30 to TRBJ2-7; TRBD2 matches at 8 bases. Germline lookup yields CDR1 GTSNPN and CDR2 SVGIG (reference sequence). The CDR3 length is 14 residues. J was trimmed by 4 bases and V by 4 bases; bases with no gene match: 9. The CDR3 DNA reads as TGTGCCTGGATGTCGGGACTAGGACGATACGAGCAGTACTTC. Its translation: CAWMSGLGRYEQYF.

Concerning this clone: Mismatch with germline at one junction end may stem from a read error. The gene calls are TRBV29-1 and TRBJ2-3; D uncertain. CDR1 is SQVTM, CDR2 ANQGSEA, per germline. CDR3 length: 14 amino acids. As DNA, the CDR3 is TGCAGCGGTGAAGCCCACTGGAGCACAGATACGCAGTATTTT. The encoded protein is CSGEAHWSTDTQYF.

The chain employs TRBV7-2 and TRBJ2-1; D possibly corresponds to TRBD2 (6 bases). V was pared by 0 bases and J by 2 bases, with 11 bases between. Germline V CDR1 and CDR2: SGHTA, FQGNSA. CDR3 size: 16 residues. In DNA form, the CDR3 reads TGTGCCAGCAGCTTAGCGGGGGGTCCCACCTACAATGAGCAGTTCTTC. Amino acid sequence: CASSLAGGPTYNEQFF.

The chain uses TRBV5-4 and TRBJ2-7, with 8 bases aligning to TRBD1. There are 15 residues in the CDR3. Germline trimming cut 5 bases from V and 2 bases from J; bases unmatched to any gene: 9. The germline gives CDR1 SGHNT, CDR2 YYREEE (reference sequence). CDR3 loop: CASRSLQGAAYEQYF. In DNA, the CDR3 is TGTGCCAGCAGGTCCCTTCAGGGGGCCGCCTACGAGCAGTACTTC. Drawing the rest from reference TRBV5-4 and TRBJ2-7, the complete variable domain is ETGVTQSPTHLIKTRGQQVTLRCSSQSGHNTVSWYQQALGQGPQFIFQYYREEENGRGNFPPRFSGLQFPNYSSELNVNALELDDSALYLCASRSLQGAAYEQYFGPGTRLTVT.

In its sample, this clone was seen a few times. V is TRBV7-9 and J is TRBJ2-7; a possible D gene is TRBD2 (5 bases). There are 12 residues in the CDR3. Germline V gene lookup returns CDR1 SEHNR and CDR2 FQNEAQ (reference sequence). Between the trimmed V and J ends, which lost 10 bases and 4 bases, there was a span of 14 bases. The CDR3 nucleotides read TGTGCCACCGGGATAACCCTATACGAGCAGTACTTC. It codes for CATGITLYEQYF.

The chain combines TRBV27 with TRBJ2-5; D could derive from TRBD1 or TRBD2 (5 bases each). The CDR3 spans 15 residues. Between the trimmed V and J ends, which lost 1 base and 2 bases, there was a span of 11 bases. Germline loops: CDR1 MNHEY, CDR2 SMNVEV (reference sequence). For the CDR3, the DNA is TGTGCCAGCAGTTTATTCGGGGCCGCTCAAGAGACCCAGTACTTC. Translated: CASSLFGAAQETQYF.

This clone was counted only a few times. The chain links TRBV11-2 to TRBJ2-5; D is uncertain. The CDR3 has 15 amino acids. V was pared by 0 bases and J by 2 bases, with 10 bases between. Germline V gives CDR1 SGHAT, CDR2 FQNNGV. The CDR3 nucleotides are TGTGCCAGCAGCTTAGAAGGTTTAAAGCAAGAGACCCAGTACTTC. Its protein is CASSLEGLKQETQYF.

V is TRBV30 and J is TRBJ2-5; D is undetermined. The tail of the sequence fits TRBJ2-7 better, so the J call may be wrong. The CDR3 contains 13 residues. CDR1 and CDR2 (germline): GTSNPN, SVGIG (reference sequence). This chain's CDR3 is CAWSLNNHYEQYF. The CDR3 region has the DNA TGTGCCTGGAGCCTCAATAACCACTACGAGCAGTACTTC.

V usage is TRBV15 and J usage is TRBJ2-5, with D unresolved. The CDR3 has 12 residues. V was pared by 5 bases and J by 4 bases, with 8 bases between. Germline CDR1 reads LNHNV; CDR2 reads YYDKDF (reference sequence). For the CDR3, the DNA is TGTGCCACCAGCCTTGGGATAGAGACCCAGTACTTC. As protein: CATSLGIETQYF. Using reference TRBV15 and TRBJ2-5 for the parts outside the CDR3, the full variable domain is DAMVIQNPRYQVTQFGKPVTLSCSQTLNHNVMYWYQQKSSQAPKLLFHYYDKDFNNEADTPDNFQSRRPNTSFCFLDIRSPGLGDTAMYLCATSLGIETQYFGPGTRLLVL.

The V and J genes are TRBV20-1 and TRBJ1-1, with 8 bases that match TRBD1. CDR1 DFQATT and CDR2 SNEGSKA come from the germline V gene (reference sequence). The length of the CDR3 is 11 residues. DNA of the CDR3: TGCAGAGGACAGGGCGGGACTGAAGCTTTCTTT. As protein: CRGQGGTEAFF.

The chain recombines TRBV7-2 with TRBJ2-3, with unresolved D. V shed 5 bases and J shed 4 bases, with 10 bases lying between them. Germline CDR1 SGHTA, CDR2 FQGNSA. The CDR3 loop spans 13 amino acids. The CDR3 nucleotides read TGTGCCAGCAGCCCGGAGCTAGCAGATACGCAGTATTTT. This codes for CASSPELADTQYF.

Of note for this clone: At one of its ends the junction is not consistent with the germline gene, which may arise from a read error. The chain couples TRBV7-9 to TRBJ2-4; TRBD2 might be the D (5 bases). The CDR3 length is 15 residues. Germline-derived CDR1 and CDR2 are SEHNR and FQNEAQ (reference sequence). The CDR3 loop is CASSHEGYAKNIQYF. The CDR3 nucleotides read TGCGCCAGCAGCCACGAGGGTTATGCCAAAAACATTCAGTACTTC.

This clone was recorded at least ten times. The chain combines TRBV6-5 with TRBJ2-1; 8 nucleotides align to TRBD1. This CDR3 is 16 amino acids long. Germline assignment: CDR1 MNHEY and CDR2 SVGAGI. The trim removed 4 bases at V and 6 bases at J, leaving 11 bases unmatched. This CDR3 is CASSLALGQGPNEQFF. CDR3 coding DNA: TGTGCCAGCAGTTTGGCCCTTGGACAGGGCCCCAATGAGCAGTTCTTC.

V is TRBV28 and J is TRBJ2-7; 14 bases line up with TRBD2. V gave up 5 bases and J gave up 0 bases; unmatched junction bases: 6. CDR3 length: 17 amino acids. Germline-derived CDR1 and CDR2 are MDHEN and SYDVKM. The CDR3 sequence: CASSPPGLAGASYEQYF. The CDR3, as DNA: TGTGCCAGCAGTCCGCCGGGACTAGCGGGGGCCTCCTACGAGCAGTACTTC.

The CDR3 bases are TGTGCCAGCAGCCTTGGGACAGGAATGACCGGGGAGCTGTTTTTT. It translates to CASSLGTGMTGELFF. The rearrangement joins TRBV27 to TRBJ2-2; TRBD1 matches at 8 bases. This CDR3 region has 15 residues. The junction had 8 bases not matched to a gene; V was cut back by 6 bases and J by 5 bases. Germline CDR1 is MNHEY and CDR2 is SMNVEV (reference sequence).

The chain carries TRBV2 and TRBJ1-1; no definite D call. The CDR3 runs to 15 residues. Germline CDR1 SNHLY, CDR2 FYNNEI. The germline V and J ends were trimmed by 0 bases and 6 bases, with 14 bases remaining between them. The CDR3 DNA is TGTGCCAGCAGTGAAGCGCTTAGCCGGTGGGCTGAAGCTTTCTTT. This gives the protein CASSEALSRWAEAFF.

The chain is built from TRBV11-2 and TRBJ2-1; maybe TRBD1 (5 bases). V gave up 4 bases and J gave up 0 bases, with 13 bases separating them. Germline assignment: CDR1 SGHAT and CDR2 FQNNGV. The CDR3 is made up of 16 amino acids. CDR3 region: CASSSPRALSYNEQFF. CDR3 DNA: TGTGCCAGCAGCTCTCCCAGGGCCCTCTCCTACAATGAGCAGTTCTTC.

The chain combines TRBV11-2 with TRBJ2-3; D not resolved. This CDR3 region has 14 residues. Germline CDR1 is SGHAT and CDR2 is FQNNGV. Trimming stripped 5 bases from V and 2 bases from J, with 11 bases between. The CDR3 nucleotides are TGTGCCAGCAGCCCTATAAGATACACAGATACGCAGTATTTT. It specifies CASSPIRYTDTQYF.

This clone was detected a few times. The chain joins TRBV5-1 to TRBJ2-3, with D maybe TRBD1 (7 bases). The CDR3 is 15 amino acids. V was shortened by 4 bases and J by 4 bases, with 16 bases between the two germline ends. Germline-derived CDR1 and CDR2 are SGHRS and YFSETQ. The CDR3 region is CASSRGDREADTQYF. The CDR3 region has the DNA TGCGCCAGCAGCCGAGGTGACAGGGAGGCAGATACGCAGTATTTT.

The chain uses TRBV5-1 and TRBJ2-3; 11 positions match TRBD2. The CDR3 has 17 amino acids. Germline values: CDR1 SGHRS, CDR2 YFSETQ. J was trimmed by 4 bases and V by 1 base; bases with no gene match: 8. The CDR3 DNA is TGCGCCAGCAGCTTGAATTTGCTAGCGGGAGGATCAGATACGCAGTATTTT. Encoded protein: CASSLNLLAGGSDTQYF. Variable domain in full (rest from reference TRBV5-1 and TRBJ2-3): KAGVTQTPRYLIKTRGQQVTLSCSPISGHRSVSWYQQTPGQGLQFLFEYFSETQRNKGNFPGRFSGRQFSNSRSEMNVSTLELGDSALYLCASSLNLLAGGSDTQYFGPGTRLTVL.

V is TRBV7-2 and J is TRBJ2-3; the match to TRBD1 covers 8 bases. Germline V gene lookup returns CDR1 SGHTA and CDR2 FQGNSA. The CDR3 has 15 residues. The V segment lost 6 bases and the J segment 2 bases; nucleotides outside the gene matches: 7. CDR3 nucleotide sequence: TGTGCCAGCAGTAGGACAGGGACCTTCACAGATACGCAGTATTTT. Protein sequence: CASSRTGTFTDTQYF.

A word on this clone: One junction end disagrees with the germline gene, perhaps due to a read error. The chain has TRBV30 and TRBJ2-3; D remains ambiguous. There are 10 residues in the CDR3. In germline, CDR1 is GTSNPN, CDR2 SVGIG (reference sequence). The CDR3 sequence is CAWSRDTQYF. As DNA, the CDR3 is TGTGCCTGGAGCAGAGATACGCAGTATTTT.

This clone was seen a few times. The chain carries TRBV7-2 and TRBJ2-7; D unresolved. Germline V lookup: CDR1 SGHTA, CDR2 FQGNSA. The CDR3 is 12 amino acids. V lost 5 bases, J lost 0 bases, and 5 bases lay in between. The CDR3 region has the DNA TGTGCCAGCAGCCCTAACTCCTACGAGCAGTACTTC. Its translation is CASSPNSYEQYF.

This clone was found a few times. This sequence joins TRBV2 and TRBJ2-7; D is tentatively TRBD1 or TRBD2 (7 bases each). CDR1 is SNHLY and CDR2 is FYNNEI in the germline V gene. CDR3 length: 16 amino acids. Between the trimmed V and J ends, which lost 6 bases and 12 bases, there was a span of 30 bases. This CDR3 is CASSPTLGGGPLPGYF. The CDR3 DNA reads as TGTGCCAGCAGCCCTACCTTGGGAGGGGGCCCCCTTCCGGGGTACTTC.

J is TRBJ2-5 and V is TRBV27; D is possibly TRBD1 (5 bases). Per germline, CDR1 MNHEY and CDR2 SMNVEV (reference sequence). V was cut by 0 bases and J by 1 base, with 9 bases left in between. The CDR3 loop spans 15 amino acids. The CDR3 protein is CASSLSWGFQETQYF. CDR3 in DNA: TGTGCCAGCAGTTTATCGTGGGGCTTCCAAGAGACCCAGTACTTC.

This chain joins TRBV7-9 and TRBJ2-7; 8 nucleotides line up with TRBD2. The germline V gene encodes CDR1 SEHNR and CDR2 FQNEAQ (reference sequence). V trimming: 4 bases; J trimming: 5 bases; junction bases outside the gene matches: 7. CDR3 length equals 14 residues. The chain's CDR3 is CASSSSTSGNEQYF. DNA for the CDR3: TGTGCCAGCAGCTCTTCCACTAGCGGCAACGAGCAGTACTTC.

This clone has more than one count but fewer than ten. The J gene is TRBJ2-2, the V gene TRBV5-1, with 11 nucleotides matching TRBD2. Germline CDR1 is SGHRS and CDR2 is YFSETQ. V was pared by 4 bases and J by 5 bases, with 7 bases of the junction left unmatched. The length of the CDR3 is 16 residues. DNA for the CDR3: TGCGCCAGCAGCGCCACTAGCGGGAGCAAGACCGGGGAGCTGTTTTTT. As protein: CASSATSGSKTGELFF.

This clone was seen more than once but under ten times. The rearrangement links TRBV29-1 to TRBJ2-7; 12 bases align to TRBD2. The germline CDR1 and CDR2 sequences are SQVTM and ANQGSEA. The V segment lost 5 bases and the J segment 7 bases; nucleotides outside the gene matches: 12. The CDR3 sequence is 15 residues long. CDR3 sequence (DNA): TGCAGCGTTTGGGGAGGACTAGCGGGAAGAAGTGAGCAGTACTTC. As protein: CSVWGGLAGRSEQYF.

In its sample, this clone was seen once. The sample has other DNA sequences that encode this CDR3 too. The chain combines TRBV20-1 with TRBJ1-1, with D uncertain. CDR3 length: 10 residues. Germline V gene data show CDR1 as DFQATT and CDR2 as SNEGSKA (reference sequence). V shed 2 bases and J shed 5 bases, with 3 bases lying between them. The CDR3 here is CSARRTEAFF. The CDR3 coding sequence is TGCAGTGCTAGAAGAACTGAAGCTTTCTTT.